This TCR beta chain was recorded in a study of T cell repertoires in aging, cancer and after chemotherapy. In the study overall: Chronic lymphocytic leukemia patients on fludarabine- or bendamustine-based regimens gave paired samples before and after chemotherapy.

TRB rearrangements spanning V, D and J were amplified using mixed TRB-A/B primers. In TCRdb, the multiplex PCR reads were re-called with MiXCR into one record per CDR3 protein. The table shows several thousand distinct CDR3 sequences, with approximately 45% occurring only once. The CDR3 is 16 residues long. In germline, CDR1 is MNHEY, CDR2 SMNVEV (reference sequence). V dropped 1 base and J dropped 8; count of bases not matched to a gene: 12. Amplification of TCR beta used genomic DNA extracted from peripheral blood. Findings of the study overall: Rebound thymic output was suggested by rising median generation probability during chemotherapy in each cancer cohort.

For this clonotype: Its target is unknown.

The chain employs TRBV27 and TRBJ1-2; TRBD1 matches 8 bases. The clonotype originates from a human donor with a blood cancer. The sequenced sample was blood. The CDR3 spells CASSLWTGKRSAGYTF. DNA of the CDR3: TGTGCCAGCAGTTTATGGACAGGGAAAAGATCTGCGGGCTACACCTTC.